These 5 T cell receptor beta chains share one sample of origin, sequenced in a study of cytomegalovirus exposure and HLA in healthy donors. Primers included in the PCR were 60 Vbeta and 13 Jbeta primers. This table comes from immunoSEQ multiplex PCR, and its TCRdb copy is limited to in-frame clones, with some not included. This repertoire shows some 80,000 clones, roughly 80% found once; its top ten account for about an eighth. The source material was PBMCs. The receptors were sampled from a human donor in good health.

For this clone: Germline is not matched at one junction end, which may reflect a read error. This chain joins TRBV18 and TRBJ2-2, with D possibly being TRBD2 (5 bases). Germline CDR1 and CDR2: KGHSH and LQKENI. The CDR3 covers 12 residues. This CDR3 reads CASSPRTGELFF. The DNA for the CDR3 is TGTGCCAGCTCACCACGTACCGGGGAGCTGTTCTTT.

This clone has only a few counts. This chain uses TRBV2 with TRBJ1-4; 7 positions agree with TRBD1. Germline V CDR1 and CDR2: SNHLY, FYNNEI. The CDR3 runs to 13 residues. J lost 6 bases, V lost 9 bases, and 7 bases had no gene match. The DNA for the CDR3 is TGTGCCAGGCGAGGGGGCAGTTATGAAAAACTGTTTTTT. Translation gives CARRGGSYEKLFF.

The chain employs TRBV7-8 and TRBJ2-5, with 7 bases aligning to TRBD1. V was clipped by 7 bases and J by 2 bases; unmatched bases: 7. CDR1 SGHVS and CDR2 FQNEAQ come from the germline V gene. The CDR3 length is 14 residues. The CDR3 DNA sequence: TGTGCCAGCACCCGGGACAGACGTCAAGAGACCCAGTACTTC. This codes for CASTRDRRQETQYF.

The J gene is TRBJ2-1, the V gene TRBV30; 10 nucleotides line up with TRBD2. J lost 7 bases, V lost 5 bases, and 8 bases had no gene match. In germline, CDR1 is GTSNPN, CDR2 SVGIG (reference sequence). There are 14 residues in the CDR3. The CDR3 bases are TGTGCCTGGGGCCCCAGCGGGGGGGATAATGAGCAGTTCTTC. Translated, it gives CAWGPSGGDNEQFF.

V is TRBV15 and J is TRBJ2-2, with a possible D match to TRBD1 (5 bases). The CDR3 is made up of 14 amino acids. Looked up from germline, CDR1 is LNHNV and CDR2 is YYDKDF (reference sequence). V lost 9 bases to trimming and J lost 7 bases, with 18 bases between them. The CDR3 DNA reads TGTGCCACAGCTGCGTATTGGCAGGGCGGGGAGCTGTTTTTT. As protein: CATAAYWQGGELFF.